A single sample gave rise to the 16 T cell receptor beta chains below, sequenced in a study of blood T cell repertoires in COVID-19. The assay was immunoSEQ multiplex PCR, and TCRdb's table has in-frame clones only and misses some. The sample has approximately 490,000 clones; around 90% are singletons. Material: PBMCs or T cells enriched from blood (not recorded which). The receptors here all came from a woman between 18 and 29 years old who had recovered from COVID-19.

V gene TRBV5-1 combines with J gene TRBJ2-5; a weak D match, TRBD2 (6 bases). This CDR3 region has 14 residues. Germline CDR1 is SGHRS and CDR2 is YFSETQ. The germline V and J ends were trimmed by 4 bases and 5 bases, with 15 bases remaining between them. In DNA form, the CDR3 reads TGCGCCAGCAGCCCGGGCGGGGACGGCGAGACCCAGTACTTC. Translation gives CASSPGGDGETQYF.

V usage is TRBV28 and J usage is TRBJ2-7; 8 bases are shared with TRBD2. V shed 8 bases and J 2 bases; nucleotides not matched to a gene: 8. The V gene's germline CDR1 is MDHEN and CDR2 SYDVKM. This CDR3 has 14 residues. The DNA of the CDR3 is TGTGCCAGCGGCGCGGGGGGAACAACCTACGAGCAGTACTTC. It specifies CASGAGGTTYEQYF.

J is TRBJ2-2 and V is TRBV10-1, with TRBD2 matching over 14 bases. With V trimmed by 6 bases and J by 1 base, 4 bases remained unmatched. This CDR3 comprises 17 residues. CDR1 is WNHNN and CDR2 is SYGVQD in the germline V gene (reference sequence). The CDR3 here is CASSPTSGGENTGELFF. Here the CDR3 DNA reads TGCGCCAGCAGCCCGACTAGCGGGGGGGAGAACACCGGGGAGCTGTTTTTT.

V is TRBV6-5 and J is TRBJ1-5; no definite D call. Germline assignment: CDR1 MNHEY and CDR2 SVGAGI. The CDR3 is 14 residues long. Trimming removed 5 bases from V and 11 bases from J, with 19 bases in between. In DNA form, the CDR3 reads TGTGCCAGCAGTCGAGGGCCCGAGGAGAGGACCCAGCATTTT. This sequence encodes CASSRGPEERTQHF.

The chain links TRBV18 to TRBJ1-2, with TRBD1 matching 10 bases. Germline V gene lookup returns CDR1 KGHSH and CDR2 LQKENI. J lost 7 bases, V lost 3 bases, and 8 bases had no gene match. This CDR3 has 15 residues. The CDR3 is CASSPEAGQGGGYTF. The DNA for the CDR3 is TGTGCCAGCTCACCTGAGGCCGGACAGGGGGGTGGCTACACCTTC.

With regard to this clone: Other DNA sequences from this sample encode an identical CDR3 as well. The J gene is TRBJ1-1, the V gene TRBV7-3; no clear D. CDR3 size: 13 residues. CDR1 is SGHTA and CDR2 is FQGTGA in the germline V gene. V was cut by 2 bases and J by 0 bases, with 4 bases left in between. The DNA for the CDR3 is TGTGCCAGCAGCTTATCAGTGAACACTGAAGCTTTCTTT. This encodes CASSLSVNTEAFF.

The chain joins TRBV5-6 to TRBJ2-7, with a tentative D call TRBD2 (5 bases). The V gene lost 0 bases and the J gene lost 5 bases, with 6 bases spanning the gap. CDR1 is SGHDT and CDR2 is YYEEEE in the germline V gene. CDR3 length: 12 residues. The CDR3 nucleotides read TGTGCCAGCAGCTTGGCGGAGGACGAGCAGTACTTC. Its translation: CASSLAEDEQYF.

This chain connects TRBV5-1 to TRBJ1-1, with a weak D call TRBD1 (5 bases). The germline CDR1 and CDR2 sequences are SGHRS and YFSETQ. The V end was cut by 4 bases, the J end by 0 bases, with 13 bases between. The CDR3 runs to 15 residues. The CDR3 region is CASSPRRQLNTEAFF. As DNA, the CDR3 is TGCGCCAGCAGCCCACGGAGACAGTTGAACACTGAAGCTTTCTTT.

The V gene is TRBV30, the J gene TRBJ2-7, with 8 bases identical to TRBD2. CDR3 size: 13 residues. The germline gives CDR1 GTSNPN, CDR2 SVGIG (reference sequence). The trim removed 2 bases at V and 4 bases at J, leaving 4 bases unmatched. CDR3: CAWSLSGIYEQYF. DNA of the CDR3: TGTGCCTGGAGTCTTAGCGGGATTTACGAGCAGTACTTC.

The genes are TRBV5-1 and TRBJ1-1, with unresolved D. Deletions cut 2 bases from V and 5 bases from J, with 13 bases between. The V gene's germline CDR1 is SGHRS and CDR2 YFSETQ. This CDR3 contains 14 residues. CDR3 in DNA: TGCGCCAGCAGCTTAGGGAGCGCGGGGACTGAAGCTTTCTTT. Protein product: CASSLGSAGTEAFF.

This clone was found once. The chain employs TRBV21-1 and TRBJ1-1; the table's D call, TRBD1, has no DNA check behind it. TRBV21-1 is labeled a pseudogene. This CDR3 comprises 14 residues. This CDR3 reads CASSKDRGVTEAFF. The CDR3 DNA follows: TGTGCCAGCAGCAAAGACAGGGGTGTCACTGAAGCTTTCTTT.

Here the CDR3 DNA reads TGCGCCAGCAGCCAAGAGGACCCGACGGAGGGGTATGGCTACACCTTC. Its protein is CASSQEDPTEGYGYTF. The chain couples TRBV4-1 to TRBJ1-2, with D possibly being TRBD1 (5 bases). V dropped 0 bases and J dropped 5 bases, with 16 bases sitting between them. Germline CDR1 is MGHRA and CDR2 is YSYEKL. The CDR3 runs 16 residues.

V and J are TRBV4-1 and TRBJ1-1, with unresolved D. The germline gives CDR1 MGHRA, CDR2 YSYEKL. The ends were cut back, 4 bases at V and 11 bases at J, with 23 bases in the middle. There are 15 residues in the CDR3. The CDR3 loop reads CASSRVGEVASPAFF. The CDR3 DNA sequence: TGCGCCAGCAGCCGAGTCGGGGAGGTAGCTAGTCCGGCTTTCTTT.

The chain uses TRBV14 and TRBJ1-5, with a weak D call TRBD1 (5 bases). The V gene's germline CDR1 is SGHDN and CDR2 FVKESK. V was clipped by 1 base and J by 1 base, with 8 bases between them. The CDR3 loop spans 15 amino acids. The CDR3 protein is CASSQGRGSNQPQHF. The CDR3 nucleotides read TGTGCCAGCAGCCAAGGTCGGGGGAGCAATCAGCCCCAGCATTTT.

This clone was seen a few times. The rearrangement links TRBV29-1 to TRBJ1-1; D not certain. The germline CDR1 and CDR2 sequences are SQVTM and ANQGSEA. The CDR3 is 13 residues long. V shed 5 bases and J shed 10 bases, with 20 bases lying between them. CDR3 residues: CSVSGRELERAFF. As DNA, the CDR3 is TGCAGCGTTTCCGGACGGGAGCTGGAAAGAGCTTTCTTT.

The rearrangement uses TRBV9 and TRBJ2-2; TRBD2 matches at 15 bases. This CDR3 is built from 16 residues. CDR1 and CDR2 (germline): SGDLS, YYNGEE. With V trimmed by 5 bases and J by 4 bases, 3 bases remained unmatched. CDR3 in amino acids: CASSGLAGGTTGELFF. Here the CDR3 DNA reads TGTGCCAGCAGTGGACTAGCGGGGGGGACCACCGGGGAGCTGTTTTTT. The entire variable domain, with the rest obtained from reference TRBV9 and TRBJ2-2, is as follows: DSGVTQTPKHLITATGQRVTLRCSPRSGDLSVYWYQQSLDQGLQFLIQYYNGEERAKGNILERFSAQQFPDLHSELNLSSLELGDSALYFCASSGLAGGTTGELFFGEGSRLTVL.